The 4 T cell receptor beta chains given below trace back to one sample, sequenced in a study of neurological immune-mediated disorders. Each CDR3 protein gets one entry after TCRdb re-called the 5' RACE reads with MiXCR. The repertoire includes fewer than 75,000 distinct CDR3 sequences, 3.5% to 5.5% of them detected once, and 6.9% sits in the top ten. Sequencing input: PBMCs. The receptors come from a man aged 25 to 45 with multiple sclerosis.

This clonotype was seen ten or more times. The chain employs TRBV4-1 and TRBJ2-4; D assignment may be TRBD1 or TRBD2 (5 bases each). Trimming stripped 1 base from V and 6 bases from J, with 10 bases between. CDR1 is MGHRA and CDR2 is YSYEKL in the germline V gene. The CDR3 runs 14 residues. The CDR3 nucleotides read TGCGCCAGCAGCCAAGGGGACGTGGGAAACATTCAGTACTTC. This codes for CASSQGDVGNIQYF.

In its sample, this clonotype was seen many times. The CDR3 DNA follows: TGTGCCAGCTCACCACCGAACACCGGGGAGCTGTTTTTT. It is translated as CASSPPNTGELFF. The rearrangement joins TRBV18 to TRBJ2-2; no definite D call. The CDR3 totals 13 residues. V was trimmed by 0 bases and J by 1 base, leaving 0 bases between them. Looked up from germline, CDR1 is KGHSH and CDR2 is LQKENI.

This clonotype occurred many times. V gene TRBV25-1 combines with J gene TRBJ2-4, with no clear D. The germline V gene has CDR1 MGHDK and CDR2 SYGVNS. The V and J ends lost 6 bases and 7 bases respectively, with 16 bases between them. The length of the CDR3 is 14 residues. The CDR3 DNA is TGTGCCAGCAGGTGTTTGGTGTTCACCAACATTCAGTACTTC. This translates into CASRCLVFTNIQYF.

Ten or more counts support this clonotype. This rearrangement joins TRBV7-8 to TRBJ2-7, with a possible D match to TRBD1 (6 bases). The CDR3 length is 13 residues. Trimming shortened V by 5 bases and J by 5 bases, and 13 bases separated the two germline ends. Germline V lookup: CDR1 SGHVS, CDR2 FQNEAQ. CDR3 residues: CASSRDTLHEQYV. Written as DNA, the CDR3 is TGTGCCAGCAGCCGGGACACTCTCCACGAGCAGTACGTC.